The 9 T cell receptor beta chains below come from one sample, sequenced in a study of CD8 T cells in ankylosing spondylitis (dated by TCRdb to 2017 to 2019). These receptors have no identified antigens. Library preparation employed 5' RACE. The instrument given in TCRdb is Illumina HiSeq 2500. TCRdb itself trimmed the public reads at Q25 with fastp, ran MiXCR and retained productive beta chains. One record per CDR3 amino acid sequence lists the most common genes and DNA. This sample lists fewer than 450,000 distinct CDR3 sequences; about 15% were detected once. The ten largest clones capture just over 1% of the sample. What the study reported, not specific to this receptor: A TCR beta motif made up of several highly homologous amino acid variants appeared to be characteristic of blood from ankylosing spondylitis patients.

Sequencing was carried out using blood, either unsorted or a sorted T cell fraction (not recorded which). Receptor source: a male donor with ankylosing spondylitis.

This clonotype came up many times. This chain connects TRBV12-3 or TRBV12-4 to TRBJ2-4, with D maybe TRBD2 (6 bases). With 6 bases removed from V and 8 bases from J, the gap between germline ends came to 20 bases. The CDR3 runs 15 residues. Here the CDR3 DNA reads TGTGCCAGCAGCCCCCGGCGGACCTGGGGGGACATTCAGTACTTC. Protein product: CASSPRRTWGDIQYF.

This clonotype was counted many times. J is TRBJ2-2 and V is TRBV6-5, with 8 bases matching TRBD2. Germline CDR1 is MNHEY and CDR2 is SVGAGI. This CDR3 has 16 amino acids. V lost 2 bases and J lost 5; bases outside the gene matches: 7. CDR3 protein: CASSYRDGRGTGELFF. Here the CDR3 DNA reads TGTGCCAGCAGTTACAGGGACGGGAGGGGGACCGGGGAGCTGTTTTTT.

V usage is TRBV11-3 and J usage is TRBJ2-1; TRBD2 agrees at 7 bases. The length of the CDR3 is 15 residues. Germline V gene lookup returns CDR1 SGHNT and CDR2 YENEEA. The V gene end was trimmed by 5 bases and the J gene end by 3 bases; junction bases not matched to a gene: 7. CDR3 protein: CASSPQLALYNEQFF. CDR3 sequence (DNA): TGTGCCAGCAGCCCACAACTAGCGCTCTACAATGAGCAGTTCTTC.

This clonotype occurred many times. The rearrangement uses TRBV28 and TRBJ2-2; D remains ambiguous. The germline CDR1 and CDR2 sequences are MDHEN and SYDVKM. The CDR3 spans 16 residues. V lost 3 bases to trimming and J lost 4 bases, with 15 bases between them. The CDR3: CASSFFTWQRTGELFF. The CDR3 bases are TGTGCCAGCAGTTTTTTTACGTGGCAGCGCACCGGGGAGCTGTTTTTT.

The rearrangement uses TRBV3-1 and TRBJ2-1; 7 nucleotides agree with TRBD1. Germline V gene sequence: CDR1 LGHDT, CDR2 YNNKEL (reference sequence). J gave up 0 bases and V 4 bases, and 0 bases lay outside the gene matches. The CDR3 spans 14 residues. The CDR3 spells CASSRTGSYNEQFF. The CDR3 region has the DNA TGTGCCAGCAGCCGGACAGGCTCCTACAATGAGCAGTTCTTC.

The chain recombines TRBV7-2 with TRBJ1-4; D unresolved. CDR3 size: 14 residues. V was clipped by 2 bases and J by 6 bases, with 10 bases between them. Germline V CDR1 and CDR2: SGHTA, FQGNSA. The CDR3 loop is CASSLSGVDEKLFF. The CDR3, as DNA: TGTGCCAGCAGCTTATCGGGCGTCGATGAAAAACTGTTTTTT.

V and J are TRBV20-1 and TRBJ1-1; D might be TRBD1 (6 bases). The CDR3 runs 12 residues. V lost 6 bases and J 4 bases, leaving 12 bases between the germline ends. Germline V gene data show CDR1 as DFQATT and CDR2 as SNEGSKA (reference sequence). The CDR3: CSARRGSTEAFF. Here the CDR3 DNA reads TGCAGTGCCCGAAGGGGGAGCACTGAAGCTTTCTTT.

This chain connects TRBV18 to TRBJ2-7; D uncertain. Germline CDR1 and CDR2: KGHSH and LQKENI. Trimming took 0 bases from V and 6 from J, leaving 12 bases between them. The CDR3 has 14 residues. The CDR3: CASSPPSERLEQYF. As DNA, the CDR3 is TGTGCCAGCTCACCACCTTCAGAGAGGCTCGAGCAGTACTTC.

In DNA form, the CDR3 reads TGTGCCAGCAGCACCGGGTACGGTCCCTACGAGCAGTACTTC. As protein: CASSTGYGPYEQYF. The rearrangement links TRBV5-6 to TRBJ2-7; no reliable D call. The length of the CDR3 is 14 residues. V shed 4 bases and J shed 2 bases, with 13 bases lying between them. From germline, CDR1 is SGHDT and CDR2 YYEEEE.